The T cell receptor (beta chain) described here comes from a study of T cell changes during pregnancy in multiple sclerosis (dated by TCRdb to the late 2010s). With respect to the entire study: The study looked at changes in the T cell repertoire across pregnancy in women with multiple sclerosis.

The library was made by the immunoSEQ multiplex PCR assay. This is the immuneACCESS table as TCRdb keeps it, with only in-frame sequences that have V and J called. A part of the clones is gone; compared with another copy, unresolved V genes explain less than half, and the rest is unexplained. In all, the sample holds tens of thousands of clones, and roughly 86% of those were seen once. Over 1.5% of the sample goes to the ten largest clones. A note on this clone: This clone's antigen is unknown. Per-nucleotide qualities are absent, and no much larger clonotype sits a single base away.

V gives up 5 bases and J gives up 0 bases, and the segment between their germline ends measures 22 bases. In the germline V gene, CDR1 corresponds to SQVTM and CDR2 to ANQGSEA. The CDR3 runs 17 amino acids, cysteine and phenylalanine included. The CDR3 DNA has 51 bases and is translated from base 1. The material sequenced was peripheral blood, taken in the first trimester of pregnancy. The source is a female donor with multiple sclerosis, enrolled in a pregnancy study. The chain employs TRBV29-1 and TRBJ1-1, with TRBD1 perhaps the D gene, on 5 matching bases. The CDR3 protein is CSVISTFSWGVNTEAFF. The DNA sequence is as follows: TGCAGCGTTATTAGTACGTTTTCTTGGGGGGTGAACACTGAAGCTTTCTTT.